A selection of T cell receptor beta chains follows, all from one sample in a study of blood T cell repertoires in COVID-19. Here immunoSEQ multiplex PCR was the method, and the copy in TCRdb shows in-frame clones only, minus some. The repertoire holds 9,500 to 15,000 clones, with over 70% as singletons. The sample taken for sequencing was peripheral blood. These receptors were collected from an elderly man with acute or convalescent COVID-19. Each CDR3 is given with its conserved first and last residue. Fields, in order: D gene, clone size, V gene, J gene, CDR3 protein, CDR3 DNA. A D gene is named only where the DNA matches it firmly. Clone size is shown for a subset of rows, as once, few, many or a class of expanded clone.

D gene: TRBD1; clone size: few; V gene: TRBV4-1; J gene: TRBJ2-6; CDR3 protein: CASSQVMGTGPGANVLTF; CDR3 DNA: TGCGCCAGCAGCCAAGTAATGGGGACAGGGCCTGGGGCCAACGTCCTGACTTTC
D gene: -; clone size: -; V gene: TRBV5-1; J gene: TRBJ2-1; CDR3 protein: CASSTGTYNEQFF; CDR3 DNA: TGCGCCAGCAGCACCGGGACCTACAATGAGCAGTTCTTC
D gene: TRBD1; clone size: -; V gene: TRBV19; J gene: TRBJ2-2; CDR3 protein: CASRPGQGANTGELFF; CDR3 DNA: TGTGCCAGCAGACCGGGACAGGGGGCGAACACCGGGGAGCTGTTTTTT
D gene: -; clone size: -; V gene: TRBV7-2; J gene: TRBJ2-7; CDR3 protein: CASSLASGGYEQYF; CDR3 DNA: TGTGCCAGCAGCTTAGCTAGCGGAGGTTACGAGCAGTACTTC
D gene: -; clone size: once; V gene: TRBV2; J gene: TRBJ1-2; CDR3 protein: CASKRQASYGYTF; CDR3 DNA: TGTGCCAGCAAAAGACAGGCTTCCTATGGCTACACCTTC
D gene: -; clone size: -; V gene: TRBV2; J gene: TRBJ2-2; CDR3 protein: CASERGRNTGELFF; CDR3 DNA: TGTGCCAGCGAAAGAGGTCGGAACACCGGGGAGCTGTTTTTT
D gene: -; clone size: few; V gene: TRBV7-8; J gene: TRBJ1-3; CDR3 protein: CASSLAVQTFGNTIYF; CDR3 DNA: TGTGCCAGCAGCTTAGCGGTACAGACCTTTGGAAACACCATATATTTT
D gene: TRBD2; clone size: -; V gene: TRBV20-1; J gene: TRBJ2-3; CDR3 protein: CSASALAGGFGDKDTQYF; CDR3 DNA: TGCAGTGCTAGTGCTCTAGCGGGGGGCTTCGGGGATAAAGATACGCAGTATTTT
D gene: TRBD2; clone size: -; V gene: TRBV6-1; J gene: TRBJ2-1; CDR3 protein: CASSEATAGVSYNEQFF; CDR3 DNA: TGTGCCAGCAGTGAAGCCACAGCGGGGGTCTCCTACAATGAGCAGTTCTTC
D gene: -; clone size: once; V gene: TRBV7-7; J gene: TRBJ2-2; CDR3 protein: CASSAQPGTGELFF; CDR3 DNA: TGTGCCAGCAGCGCTCAGCCAGGCACCGGGGAGCTGTTTTTT
D gene: -; clone size: -; V gene: TRBV5-1; J gene: TRBJ2-3; CDR3 protein: CASGGTSHTDTQYF; CDR3 DNA: TGCGCCAGCGGGGGGACGTCTCACACAGATACGCAGTATTTT
D gene: TRBD1; clone size: -; V gene: TRBV7-6; J gene: TRBJ2-6; CDR3 protein: CASSQGQPFSGANVLTF; CDR3 DNA: TGTGCCAGCAGCCAGGGACAGCCCTTCTCTGGGGCCAACGTCCTGACTTTC
D gene: -; clone size: -; V gene: TRBV5-6; J gene: TRBJ2-7; CDR3 protein: CASSLGLAEQYF; CDR3 DNA: TGTGCCAGCAGCTTGGGGCTAGCCGAGCAGTACTTC
D gene: TRBD1; clone size: few; V gene: TRBV6-5; J gene: TRBJ1-3; CDR3 protein: CASSTTGASGNTIYF; CDR3 DNA: TGTGCCAGCAGTACGACAGGGGCCTCTGGAAACACCATATATTTT
D gene: -; clone size: -; V gene: TRBV5-8; J gene: TRBJ2-3; CDR3 protein: CASSLVAGLFTDTQYF; CDR3 DNA: TGTGCCAGCAGCTTGGTGGCGGGACTCTTCACAGATACGCAGTATTTT
D gene: TRBD2; clone size: once; V gene: TRBV30; J gene: TRBJ2-7; CDR3 protein: CAWMAGTTYEQYF; CDR3 DNA: TGTGCCTGGATGGCAGGGACTACCTACGAGCAGTACTTC
D gene: TRBD2; clone size: -; V gene: TRBV9; J gene: TRBJ2-5; CDR3 protein: CASSPTLAGRTQYF; CDR3 DNA: TGTGCCAGCAGCCCTACGTTAGCGGGGCGGACCCAGTACTTC
D gene: TRBD1; clone size: few; V gene: TRBV7-2; J gene: TRBJ2-5; CDR3 protein: CASSLAGEQGRTQYF; CDR3 DNA: TGTGCCAGCAGCTTAGCGGGTGAACAGGGGCGGACCCAGTACTTC
D gene: TRBD1; clone size: -; V gene: TRBV12-3/TRBV12-4; J gene: TRBJ1-4; CDR3 protein: CASSRQGFVELFF; CDR3 DNA: TGTGCCAGCAGTCGACAGGGGTTCGTTGAACTGTTTTTT
D gene: TRBD1; clone size: -; V gene: TRBV6-1; J gene: TRBJ1-1; CDR3 protein: CASSEEGGAGGTEAFF; CDR3 DNA: TGTGCCAGCAGTGAAGAAGGAGGGGCAGGGGGGACTGAAGCTTTCTTT
D gene: -; clone size: -; V gene: TRBV5-1; J gene: TRBJ1-1; CDR3 protein: CASRVEGTRGRAFF; CDR3 DNA: TGCGCCAGCAGGGTAGAAGGGACAAGAGGACGAGCTTTCTTT
D gene: TRBD2; clone size: -; V gene: TRBV7-2; J gene: TRBJ2-2; CDR3 protein: CASSSGLAGYSGELFF; CDR3 DNA: TGTGCCAGCAGCTCGGGACTAGCGGGGTACTCCGGGGAGCTGTTTTTT
D gene: TRBD1; clone size: -; V gene: TRBV2; J gene: TRBJ1-5; CDR3 protein: CASSNRGSGNQPQHF; CDR3 DNA: TGTGCCAGCAGCAACAGGGGTTCGGGCAATCAGCCCCAGCATTTT
D gene: -; clone size: -; V gene: TRBV7-2; J gene: TRBJ2-1; CDR3 protein: CASSLSDSSYNEQFF; CDR3 DNA: TGTGCCAGCAGCTTATCGGACTCCTCCTACAATGAGCAGTTCTTC
D gene: -; clone size: once; V gene: TRBV7-2; J gene: TRBJ1-1; CDR3 protein: CASSAAWNTEAFF; CDR3 DNA: TGTGCCAGCAGCGCTGCGTGGAACACTGAAGCTTTCTTT
D gene: -; clone size: -; V gene: TRBV18; J gene: TRBJ2-5; CDR3 protein: CASSPGARPNGQETQYF; CDR3 DNA: TGTGCCAGCTCACCAGGGGCCAGGCCCAATGGACAAGAGACCCAGTACTTC
D gene: -; clone size: -; V gene: TRBV11-2; J gene: TRBJ1-1; CDR3 protein: CASSPWSVGNTEAFF; CDR3 DNA: TGTGCCAGCAGCCCCTGGAGCGTCGGGAACACTGAAGCTTTCTTT
D gene: -; clone size: -; V gene: TRBV4-2; J gene: TRBJ2-3; CDR3 protein: CASSLTQRISTDTQYF; CDR3 DNA: TGTGCCAGCAGCCTTACACAGAGAATTAGCACAGATACGCAGTATTTT
D gene: -; clone size: once; V gene: TRBV6-6; J gene: TRBJ1-5; CDR3 protein: CASSPARGNQPQHF; CDR3 DNA: TGTGCCAGCAGTCCCGCTCGCGGCAATCAGCCCCAGCATTTT
D gene: -; clone size: few; V gene: TRBV21-1; J gene: TRBJ2-7; CDR3 protein: CASSKKDRYSYEQYF; CDR3 DNA: TGTGCCAGCAGCAAAAAGGACAGATACTCCTACGAGCAGTACTTC
D gene: TRBD1; clone size: once; V gene: TRBV10-3; J gene: TRBJ1-5; CDR3 protein: CAIRQGVRQPQHF; CDR3 DNA: TGTGCCATCAGACAGGGGGTACGTCAGCCCCAGCATTTT
D gene: -; clone size: -; V gene: TRBV3-1/TRBV3-2; J gene: TRBJ1-5; CDR3 protein: CASSQGGGDGFYQPQHF; CDR3 DNA: TGTGCCAGCAGCCAAGGCGGCGGGGATGGGTTTTATCAGCCCCAGCATTTT
D gene: TRBD1; clone size: -; V gene: TRBV11-1; J gene: TRBJ1-6; CDR3 protein: CASSFEQGAGSPLHF; CDR3 DNA: TGTGCCAGCAGCTTCGAGCAGGGGGCTGGGTCACCCCTCCACTTT
D gene: -; clone size: -; V gene: TRBV11-3; J gene: TRBJ2-3; CDR3 protein: CASSLDSESTDTQYF; CDR3 DNA: TGTGCCAGCAGCTTAGATTCGGAGAGCACAGATACGCAGTATTTT
D gene: -; clone size: large; V gene: TRBV29-1; J gene: TRBJ2-7; CDR3 protein: CSVEWGDRPPYEQYF; CDR3 DNA: TGCAGCGTTGAATGGGGTGACAGACCACCCTACGAGCAGTACTTC
D gene: -; clone size: once; V gene: TRBV20-1; J gene: TRBJ2-7; CDR3 protein: CSASPVMENNYEQYF; CDR3 DNA: TGCAGTGCTAGTCCTGTGATGGAGAACAACTACGAGCAGTACTTC
D gene: -; clone size: -; V gene: TRBV30; J gene: TRBJ1-1; CDR3 protein: CAWSVRRERTEAFF; CDR3 DNA: TGTGCCTGGAGTGTACGGCGGGAAAGGACTGAAGCTTTCTTT
D gene: -; clone size: -; V gene: TRBV29-1; J gene: TRBJ1-2; CDR3 protein: CSVAERGYGYTF; CDR3 DNA: TGCAGCGTTGCGGAGCGGGGCTATGGCTACACCTTC
D gene: TRBD1; clone size: once; V gene: TRBV19; J gene: TRBJ2-2; CDR3 protein: CASSTKTGVIVAGELFF; CDR3 DNA: TGTGCCAGTAGTACCAAGACAGGGGTGATCGTCGCCGGGGAGCTGTTTTTT
D gene: TRBD1; clone size: -; V gene: TRBV5-6; J gene: TRBJ1-2; CDR3 protein: CASSFGVGQGISYGYTF; CDR3 DNA: TGTGCCAGCAGCTTTGGGGTAGGACAGGGGATCTCCTATGGCTACACCTTC